This T cell receptor (beta chain) was identified during a study of T-cell memory formation after mild COVID-19. Study outcomes and limitations: Day 15 to 85 contracting clones showed balanced CD4/CD8; later expanders leaned CD4+. CD8+ contracting clones occupied EMRA, while CD4+ ones occupied mainly CM and EM.

Ten or more counts support this clonotype. The antigen is undetermined. TCRdb passed the 5' RACE reads through MiXCR, listing each CDR3 protein once. Of more than 350,000 distinct CDR3 sequences in the sample, roughly 21% were seen once. CDR1 is SGHDT and CDR2 is YYEEEE in the germline V gene. The CDR3 is 14 residues long. The trim removed 4 bases at V and 3 bases at J, leaving 5 bases unmatched. Sequencing input: PBMCs or a T cell subset sorted from them (not recorded which). The V and J genes are TRBV5-6 and TRBJ2-5; 8 nucleotides agree with TRBD1. This clonotype was obtained from an adult woman who had mild COVID-19 (a few samples of this study predate the infection). Cell type and time point are not known. In nucleotides, the CDR3 is TGTGCCAGCAGCCCCCGGGACAGGAAAGAGACCCAGTACTTC. This sequence encodes CASSPRDRKETQYF.